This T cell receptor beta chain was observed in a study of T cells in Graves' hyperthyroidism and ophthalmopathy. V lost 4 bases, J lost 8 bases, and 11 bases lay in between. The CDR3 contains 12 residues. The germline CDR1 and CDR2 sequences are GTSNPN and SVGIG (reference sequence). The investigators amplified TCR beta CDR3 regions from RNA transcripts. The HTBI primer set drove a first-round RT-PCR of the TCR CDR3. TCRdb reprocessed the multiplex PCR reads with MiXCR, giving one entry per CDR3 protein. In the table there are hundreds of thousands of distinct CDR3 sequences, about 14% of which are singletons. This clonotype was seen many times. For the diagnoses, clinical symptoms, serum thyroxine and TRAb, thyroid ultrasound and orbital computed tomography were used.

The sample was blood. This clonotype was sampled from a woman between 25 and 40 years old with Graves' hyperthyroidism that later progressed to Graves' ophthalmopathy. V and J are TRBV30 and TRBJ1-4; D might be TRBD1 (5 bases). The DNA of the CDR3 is TGTGCCTGGACCGGCGGGGGGGAAAAACTGTTTTTT. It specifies CAWTGGGEKLFF.